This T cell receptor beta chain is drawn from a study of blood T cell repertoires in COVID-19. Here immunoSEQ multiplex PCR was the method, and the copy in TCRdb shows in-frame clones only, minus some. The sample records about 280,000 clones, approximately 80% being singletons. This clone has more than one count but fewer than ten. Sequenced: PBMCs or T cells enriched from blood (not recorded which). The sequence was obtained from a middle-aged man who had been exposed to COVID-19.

The CDR3 DNA reads as TGTGCCAGCAGGCCCTTCAACAAGAACACTGAAGCTTTCTTT. This codes for CASRPFNKNTEAFF. V usage is TRBV6-5 and J usage is TRBJ1-1; D gene ambiguous. Trimming shortened V by 6 bases and J by 1 base, and 12 bases separated the two germline ends. The CDR3 sequence is 14 residues long. Germline lookup yields CDR1 MNHEY and CDR2 SVGAGI.